This TCR beta chain comes out of a study of cytomegalovirus exposure and HLA in healthy donors. Comments on this clone: Its antigen remains unknown.

Broader study findings: Researchers had no immune exposure information except CMV serostatus available. Later work found most CMV-associated TCR beta chains apparently HLA-restricted. Donors were assumed by presence/absence analyses to have roughly uniform sequencing depth.

The donors gave bone marrow, and they were healthy. The CDR3 contains 13 residues. Trimming took off 5 bases at V and 2 bases at J, with 8 bases between the two ends. Germline V lookup: CDR1 SGHRS, CDR2 YFSETQ. With 60 Vbeta and 13 Jbeta primers, the PCR was carried out. Repertoires were generated with immunoSEQ multiplex PCR, while TCRdb's copy carries only in-frame clones and drops some. This table has about 110,000 clones, around 15% appearing once. This rearrangement joins TRBV5-1 to TRBJ1-5, with unresolved D. This receptor was obtained from a female donor in good health and CMV-seronegative. Sequenced material: PBMCs. The CDR3 DNA follows: TGCGCCAGCAGAGTAGATGGCAATCAGCCCCAGCATTTT. The encoded protein is CASRVDGNQPQHF.